The rows below give T cell receptor beta chains drawn from one sample of a study of shared clonotypes between healthy human individuals. The assay was immunoSEQ multiplex PCR, and TCRdb's table has in-frame clones only and misses some. The sample comprises hundreds of thousands of clones, approximately 96% of which are singletons, and less than 0.13% rests with the top ten. The sample consisted of naive CD8+ T cells sorted from blood. These receptors originate from a woman in her 30s in good health. The CDR3 runs from the conserved cysteine through the conserved F or W. A D gene is named only where the DNA matches it firmly. Not all rows give a size; the values are once, few, many and, for expanded clones, a class.

CDR3: CASSPSGTEQFF; DNA: TGTGCCAGCAGCCCAAGCGGGACGGAGCAGTTCTTC; V: TRBV9; size: few; J: TRBJ2-1; D: TRBD2
CDR3: CASSLLAGGPYEQYF; DNA: TGTGCCAGCAGCTTACTAGCGGGAGGACCCTACGAGCAGTACTTC; V: TRBV11-2; size: -; J: TRBJ2-7; D: TRBD2
CDR3: CASSLRLAVSYQETQYF; DNA: TGTGCCAGCAGCTTACGACTAGCGGTATCGTACCAAGAGACCCAGTACTTC; V: TRBV7-6; size: once; J: TRBJ2-5; D: TRBD2
CDR3: CASSLSSGSHTLELFF; DNA: TGTGCCAGCAGCTTATCCTCAGGATCGCACACCCTTGAGCTGTTTTTT; V: TRBV7-6; size: -; J: TRBJ2-2; D: -
CDR3: CASSDHGDYEQYF; DNA: TGCGCCAGCAGTGACCATGGCGACTACGAGCAGTACTTC; V: TRBV10-2; size: -; J: TRBJ2-7; D: -
CDR3: CASSSPIATSSYNEQFF; DNA: TGTGCCAGCAGTTCACCTATAGCAACCAGCTCCTACAATGAGCAGTTCTTC; V: TRBV28; size: -; J: TRBJ2-1; D: -
CDR3: CATSRGTSGRYEQYF; DNA: TGTGCCACCTCCAGGGGGACTAGCGGGAGATACGAGCAGTACTTC; V: TRBV15; size: once; J: TRBJ2-7; D: TRBD2
CDR3: CASSLEDTGNYGYTF; DNA: TGTGCCAGCAGCTTGGAGGACACCGGAAACTATGGCTACACCTTC; V: TRBV5-4; size: -; J: TRBJ1-2; D: -
CDR3: CASSWSGAYEQYF; DNA: TGTGCCAGCAGTTGGAGCGGGGCCTACGAGCAGTACTTC; V: TRBV27; size: -; J: TRBJ2-7; D: TRBD2
CDR3: CASSLGPGTELSYEQYF; DNA: TGTGCCAGCAGCTTAGGCCCTGGGACAGAACTCTCCTACGAGCAGTACTTC; V: TRBV13; size: -; J: TRBJ2-7; D: TRBD1
CDR3: CASSHRVQEQFF; DNA: TGTGCCAGCAGCCACAGGGTACAAGAGCAGTTCTTC; V: TRBV13; size: -; J: TRBJ2-1; D: -
CDR3: CASSDRGSGEKLFF; DNA: TGTGCCAGTAGTGACAGGGGTTCCGGGGAAAAACTGTTTTTT; V: TRBV19; size: -; J: TRBJ1-4; D: TRBD1
CDR3: CATSRDPRNSGANVLTF; DNA: TGTGCCACCAGCAGAGATCCCCGGAACTCTGGGGCCAACGTCCTGACTTTC; V: TRBV15; size: -; J: TRBJ2-6; D: -
CDR3: CSVESGRAGYEQFF; DNA: TGCAGCGTTGAGAGCGGGAGGGCCGGGTATGAGCAGTTCTTC; V: TRBV29-1; size: -; J: TRBJ2-1; D: TRBD2
CDR3: CASSVGGSTEAFF; DNA: TGTGCCAGCAGCGTGGGGGGGAGCACTGAAGCTTTCTTT; V: TRBV9; size: -; J: TRBJ1-1; D: -
CDR3: CASSQVEGHLTDTQYF; DNA: TGCGCCAGCAGCCAAGTAGAGGGGCACCTCACAGATACGCAGTATTTT; V: TRBV4-1; size: -; J: TRBJ2-3; D: -
CDR3: CASSQDEQGNYEQYF; DNA: TGCGCCAGCAGCCAAGATGAACAGGGGAACTACGAGCAGTACTTC; V: TRBV4-1; size: -; J: TRBJ2-7; D: TRBD1
CDR3: CASSPGLLEAFF; DNA: TGTGCCAGCAGTCCGGGACTGCTTGAAGCTTTCTTT; V: TRBV28; size: -; J: TRBJ1-1; D: -
CDR3: CASGLVRSGANVLTF; DNA: TGTGCCAGCGGCCTCGTCCGCTCTGGGGCCAACGTCCTGACTTTC; V: TRBV27; size: -; J: TRBJ2-6; D: -
CDR3: CASSSVEREANTGELFF; DNA: TGTGCCAGCAGTTCGGTCGAACGGGAGGCGAACACCGGGGAGCTGTTTTTT; V: TRBV28; size: once; J: TRBJ2-2; D: TRBD2
CDR3: CASSVTSYSNQPQHF; DNA: TGTGCCAGCAGCGTTACCTCGTATAGCAATCAGCCCCAGCATTTT; V: TRBV7-8; size: -; J: TRBJ1-5; D: -
CDR3: CASSYGGGTEAFF; DNA: TGTGCCAGCAGCTACGGGGGAGGCACTGAAGCTTTCTTT; V: TRBV7-9; size: -; J: TRBJ1-1; D: -
CDR3: CASSPETSDTQYF; DNA: TGTGCCAGTAGCCCCGAAACGTCAGATACGCAGTATTTT; V: TRBV19; size: -; J: TRBJ2-3; D: -